This TCR beta chain was recovered during a study of cytomegalovirus exposure and HLA in healthy donors. Study summary: The same platform was used for the approximately 110 validation repertoires and the roughly 730 first-cohort repertoires, a later analysis reported. Study-level results: The authors confirmed in vitro that a few CMV-associated chains were specific for CMV antigens. Some TCR beta chains (more than 150 of them) were listed as cytomegalovirus-associated. Rarity marked most TCR sequences, yet some public TCRs occurred in many donors.

Details on this clone: Its specificity is unknown. The same CDR3 is also encoded by other DNA sequences in this sample.

Produced via immunoSEQ multiplex PCR; TCRdb's table is partial and in-frame only. The sample holds about 160,000 clones, 85% to 90% seen once. This CDR3 spans 13 amino acids. CDR1 is SGHDT and CDR2 is YYEEEE in the germline V gene. Trimming took 1 base from V and 4 from J, leaving 9 bases between them. The chain couples TRBV5-6 to TRBJ2-7; D gene unclear. The TCR originated in a woman younger than 30 in good health and CMV-seropositive. Source material: PBMCs. CDR3 bases: TGTGCCAGCAGCTTGAGAGGATCGTACGAGCAGTACTTC. Amino acid sequence: CASSLRGSYEQYF.